The T cell receptor beta chain described here comes from a study of regulatory T cells in long-lasting Graves disease. Germline values: CDR1 SGHNT, CDR2 YENEEA. The CDR3 is 12 amino acids. V shed 4 bases, J shed 8 bases, and the junction held 2 bases outside the gene matches. Time point indicated: newly diagnosed GD, antithyroid drugs for less than 3 months. The authors made the TCR library using RNA they extracted from PBMCs. HTBI primers from iRepertoire and Arm-PCR of CDR3 regions yielded the TCR beta libraries. TCRdb passed the multiplex PCR reads through MiXCR, listing each CDR3 protein once. The table lists about 440,000 distinct CDR3 sequences, about 17% of them singletons. At least ten counts were recorded for this clonotype. Its antigen is unidentified. Study results and limitations: For persistent Graves' patients, TCR diversity was lower than for newly diagnosed ones. A greater number of public clonotypes (approximately 2,500) was shared by persistent patients than by new patients (around 970).

These data also featured in a second study, about T cells in Graves' hyperthyroidism and ophthalmopathy. According to that study: Peripheral blood also featured most of the thyroid clonotypes expanded above 0.001.

The chain carries TRBV11-3 and TRBJ2-1; 7 bases match TRBD2. The input for sequencing was peripheral blood mononuclear cells (PBMCs), taken at new diagnosis, from a patient treated with antithyroid drugs. This sequence was found in a woman in her 30s with Graves disease. This CDR3 reads CASSSTSDEQFF. CDR3 nucleotides: TGTGCCAGCAGCTCCACTAGCGATGAGCAGTTCTTC. The entire variable domain, with the rest obtained from reference TRBV11-3 and TRBJ2-1, is as follows: EAGVVQSPRYKIIEKKQPVAFWCNPISGHNTLYWYLQNLGQGPELLIRYENEEAVDDSQLPKDRFSAERLKGVDSTLKIQPAELGDSAVYLCASSSTSDEQFFGPGTRLTVL.